The 7 T cell receptor beta chains given below trace back to one sample, sequenced in a study of cytotoxic CD8 clonotypes in ibrutinib-treated CLL. Produced via immunoSEQ multiplex PCR; TCRdb's table is partial and in-frame only. This sample has 150,000 or so clones, with more than 75% found just once. This sample comprised PBMCs, obtained after 36 months of ibrutinib treatment. The source is a human donor with chronic lymphocytic leukemia.

The table lists this clone with a few counts. The V gene is TRBV28, the J gene TRBJ1-1; 8 nucleotides match TRBD1. Trimming cost V 4 bases and J 0 bases; bases outside gene matches: 1. Germline V lookup: CDR1 MDHEN, CDR2 SYDVKM. This CDR3 contains 14 residues. CDR3 protein: CASSWTGLNTEAFF. CDR3 sequence (DNA): TGTGCCAGCAGTTGGACAGGGCTGAACACTGAAGCTTTCTTT.

The rearrangement joins TRBV27 to TRBJ2-7; perhaps TRBD1 as D (6 bases). The CDR3 has 14 residues. CDR1 and CDR2 (germline): MNHEY, SMNVEV (reference sequence). Trimming took 1 base from V and 2 from J, leaving 9 bases between them. The CDR3 DNA follows: TGTGCCAGCAGTTTATGGGGACACCCCTACGAGCAGTACTTC. This sequence encodes CASSLWGHPYEQYF.

The chain combines TRBV27 with TRBJ2-2, with D possibly being TRBD2 (6 bases). V shed 5 bases and J shed 6 bases, with 13 bases lying between them. This CDR3 is built from 14 residues. The germline gives CDR1 MNHEY, CDR2 SMNVEV (reference sequence). The CDR3, as DNA: TGTGCCAGCAGTCACGGGACTTCATCCGGGGAGCTGTTTTTT. Its translation: CASSHGTSSGELFF.

This chain joins TRBV5-1 and TRBJ1-4, with D possibly TRBD1 on 5 matching bases. Trimming cost V 4 bases and J 4 bases, with 14 bases left between them. This CDR3 contains 15 residues. Per the germline V gene, CDR1 is SGHRS and CDR2 is YFSETQ. Here the CDR3 DNA reads TGCGCCAGCAGCCCCGCCGGGACCCTTAATGAAAAACTGTTTTTT. Translated, it gives CASSPAGTLNEKLFF.

The chain combines TRBV4-1 with TRBJ1-5; 9 nucleotides agree with TRBD1. With V trimmed by 2 bases and J by 6 bases, 5 bases remained unmatched. Per germline, CDR1 MGHRA and CDR2 YSYEKL. The CDR3 contains 15 residues. The CDR3 bases are TGCGCCAGCAGCCAATGGGACAGGGCGGCTCAGCCCCAGCATTTT. It is translated as CASSQWDRAAQPQHF.

The chain combines TRBV27 with TRBJ1-1, with a weak D call TRBD1 (6 bases). The CDR3 totals 15 residues. V lost 4 bases to trimming and J lost 4 bases, with 16 bases between them. Germline V gives CDR1 MNHEY, CDR2 SMNVEV (reference sequence). CDR3 in DNA: TGTGCCAGCAGTTCCCCGAGACAGGCATCCACTGAAGCTTTCTTT. This gives the protein CASSSPRQASTEAFF.

V usage is TRBV4-1 and J usage is TRBJ1-5; D uncertain. There are 17 residues in the CDR3. Germline values: CDR1 MGHRA, CDR2 YSYEKL. Between the trimmed V and J ends, which lost 0 bases and 4 bases, there was a span of 16 bases. The CDR3 loop reads CASSQDIGPFGNQPQHF. As DNA, the CDR3 is TGCGCCAGCAGCCAAGATATTGGGCCTTTTGGTAATCAGCCCCAGCATTTT.